This record looks at one T cell receptor beta chain sequence and its context. Its specificity is not known. This record belongs to a study of cytomegalovirus exposure and HLA in healthy donors. Study as a whole: It was reported in a later analysis that the same platform had been used for the roughly 130 validation repertoires as for the roughly 700 first-cohort repertoires.

Profiling relied on immunoSEQ multiplex PCR, and the TCRdb table lists in-frame clones only, not all of them. Among some 250,000 clones listed, about 90% were seen once. Whole-study findings and limits: The study designated fewer than 200 TCR beta chains cytomegalovirus-associated. Rarity held for most TCR sequences, but there were some public TCRs that occurred in many donors.

Sequencing was done on a sample of PBMCs. This sequence was found in a woman aged 30 to 39 in good health and CMV-seronegative.

This CDR3 is CASCPGRKQNTGELFF. CDR3 nucleotides: TGTGCCAGCTGTCCGGGGCGAAAACAGAACACCGGGGAGCTGTTTTTT. The J gene is TRBJ2-2, the V gene TRBV28; TRBD1 or TRBD2 may be the D gene (5 bases each). There are 16 residues in the CDR3. Germline V gives CDR1 MDHEN, CDR2 SYDVKM. V lost 8 bases to trimming and J lost 1 base, with 17 bases between them.